This T cell receptor (beta chain) was captured in a study of blood T cell repertoires in COVID-19. Study-level information: Specimens from acute and convalescent COVID-19 originated in the United States, Italy and Spain. In each case, the material was cDNA or gDNA derived from T cells, B-cell-depleted T cells, or PBMCs.

Germline V CDR1 and CDR2: MNHEY, SMNVEV (reference sequence). There are 15 residues in the CDR3. V gave up 5 bases and J gave up 4 bases; unmatched junction bases: 6. Authors' methods: Estimated nucleated cell counts came from reference gene primer amplification. Assay: immunoSEQ multiplex PCR; the TCRdb copy retains only in-frame clones and omits some. The DNA was the basis for D and trimming; V, J and clone size are from that table. The sample lists roughly 80,000 clones, 65% to 85% occurring once. This TCR derives from a man aged 60 to 69 with active or convalescent COVID-19. Sequencing was carried out using peripheral blood. The chain couples TRBV27 to TRBJ2-5; 11 nucleotides align to TRBD1. The CDR3 reads CASSQGQGERETQYF. The CDR3 DNA follows: TGTGCCAGCAGTCAGGGACAGGGGGAACGAGAGACCCAGTACTTC.